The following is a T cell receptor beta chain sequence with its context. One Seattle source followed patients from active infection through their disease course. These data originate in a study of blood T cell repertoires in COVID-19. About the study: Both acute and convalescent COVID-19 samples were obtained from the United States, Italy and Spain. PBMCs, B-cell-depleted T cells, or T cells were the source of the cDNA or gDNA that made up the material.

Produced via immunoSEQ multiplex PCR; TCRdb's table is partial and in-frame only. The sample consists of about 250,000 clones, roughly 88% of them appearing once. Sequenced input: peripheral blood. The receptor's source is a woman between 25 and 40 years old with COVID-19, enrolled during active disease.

The CDR3 sequence is CASSPRSGQGDNTQYF. In DNA, the CDR3 is TGTGCCAGCAGCCCTCGAAGTGGGCAGGGGGACAATACGCAGTATTTT. The chain employs TRBV11-2 and TRBJ2-3; 7 bases are a match to TRBD1. Germline assignment: CDR1 SGHAT and CDR2 FQNNGV. Losses at the gene ends were 5 bases for V and 7 bases for J; bases not matched to a gene: 15. The CDR3 is made up of 16 amino acids.